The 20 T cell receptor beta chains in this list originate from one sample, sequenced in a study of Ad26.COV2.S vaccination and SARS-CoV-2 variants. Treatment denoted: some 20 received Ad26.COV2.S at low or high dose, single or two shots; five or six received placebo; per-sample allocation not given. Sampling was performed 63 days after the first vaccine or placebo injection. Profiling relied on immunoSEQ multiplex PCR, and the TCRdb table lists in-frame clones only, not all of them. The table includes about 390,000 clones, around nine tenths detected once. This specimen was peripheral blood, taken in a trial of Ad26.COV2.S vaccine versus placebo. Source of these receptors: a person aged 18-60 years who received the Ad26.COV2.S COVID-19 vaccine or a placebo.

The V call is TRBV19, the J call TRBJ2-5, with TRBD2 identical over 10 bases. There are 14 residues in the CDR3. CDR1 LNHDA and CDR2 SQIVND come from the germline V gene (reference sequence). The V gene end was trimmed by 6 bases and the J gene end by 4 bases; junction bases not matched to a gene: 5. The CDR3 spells CASRKAGGPETQYF. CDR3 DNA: TGTGCCAGTAGAAAAGCGGGGGGGCCAGAGACCCAGTACTTC.

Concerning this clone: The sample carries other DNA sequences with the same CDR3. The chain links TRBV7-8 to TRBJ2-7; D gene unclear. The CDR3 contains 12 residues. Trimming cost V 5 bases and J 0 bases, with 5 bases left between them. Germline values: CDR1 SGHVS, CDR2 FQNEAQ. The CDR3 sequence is CASSLSSYEQYF. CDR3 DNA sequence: TGTGCCAGCAGCCTGAGCTCCTACGAGCAGTACTTC.

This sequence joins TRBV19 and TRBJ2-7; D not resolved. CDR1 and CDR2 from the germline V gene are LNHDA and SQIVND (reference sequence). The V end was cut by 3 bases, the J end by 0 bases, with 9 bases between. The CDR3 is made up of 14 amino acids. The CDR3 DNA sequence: TGTGCCAGTAGTATTCGGTACACCTCCTACGAGCAGTACTTC. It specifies CASSIRYTSYEQYF.

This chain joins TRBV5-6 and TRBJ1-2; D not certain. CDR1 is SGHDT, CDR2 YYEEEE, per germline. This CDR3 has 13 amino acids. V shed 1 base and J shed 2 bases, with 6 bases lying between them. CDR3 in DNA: TGTGCCAGCAGCTTGAACATCAACTATGGCTACACCTTC. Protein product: CASSLNINYGYTF.

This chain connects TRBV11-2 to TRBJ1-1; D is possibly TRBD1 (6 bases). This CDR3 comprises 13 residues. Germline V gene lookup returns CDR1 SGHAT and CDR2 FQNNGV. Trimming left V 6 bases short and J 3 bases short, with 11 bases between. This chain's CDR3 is CASSPGVYTEAFF. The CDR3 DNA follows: TGTGCCAGCAGTCCAGGGGTGTACACTGAAGCTTTCTTT.

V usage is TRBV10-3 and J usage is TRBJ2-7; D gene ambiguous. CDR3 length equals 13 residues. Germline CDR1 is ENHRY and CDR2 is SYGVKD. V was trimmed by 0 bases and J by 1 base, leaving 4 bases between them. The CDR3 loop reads CAISESGSYEQYF. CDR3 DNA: TGTGCCATCAGTGAGTCGGGGTCCTACGAGCAGTACTTC.

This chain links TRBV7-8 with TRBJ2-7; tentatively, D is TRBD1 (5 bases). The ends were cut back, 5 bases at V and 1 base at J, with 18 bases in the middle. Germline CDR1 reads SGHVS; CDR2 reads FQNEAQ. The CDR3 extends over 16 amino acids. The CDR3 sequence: CASSPTWVGQSYEQYF. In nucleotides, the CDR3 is TGTGCCAGCAGCCCGACGTGGGTGGGGCAATCCTACGAGCAGTACTTC.

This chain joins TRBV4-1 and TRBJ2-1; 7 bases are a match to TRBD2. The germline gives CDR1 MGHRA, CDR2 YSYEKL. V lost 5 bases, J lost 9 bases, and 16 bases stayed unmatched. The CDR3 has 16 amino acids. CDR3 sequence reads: CASSTTFPGLLSEQFF. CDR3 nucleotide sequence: TGCGCCAGCAGCACAACGTTTCCGGGACTACTTAGTGAGCAGTTCTTC.

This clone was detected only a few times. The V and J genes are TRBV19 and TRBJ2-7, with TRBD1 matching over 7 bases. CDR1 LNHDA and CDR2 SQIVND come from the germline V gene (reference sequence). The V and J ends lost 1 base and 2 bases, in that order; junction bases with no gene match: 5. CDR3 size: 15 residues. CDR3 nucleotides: TGTGCCAGTAGTATAGTAAGGGACAGCACCTACGAGCAGTACTTC. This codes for CASSIVRDSTYEQYF.

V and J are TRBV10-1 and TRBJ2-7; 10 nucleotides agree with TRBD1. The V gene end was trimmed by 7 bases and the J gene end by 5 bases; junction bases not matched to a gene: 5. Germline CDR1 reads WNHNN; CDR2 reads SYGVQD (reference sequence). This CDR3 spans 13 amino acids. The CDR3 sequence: CASTRDRGDEQYF. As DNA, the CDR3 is TGCGCCAGCACCCGGGACAGGGGTGACGAGCAGTACTTC.

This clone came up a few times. The CDR3 sequence is CASSIGPAEAFF. In DNA form, the CDR3 reads TGTGCCAGTAGTATTGGGCCGGCCGAAGCTTTCTTT. The V call is TRBV19, the J call TRBJ1-1; D gene unclear. Germline loops: CDR1 LNHDA, CDR2 SQIVND (reference sequence). The CDR3 is made up of 12 amino acids. The V and J ends lost 3 bases and 8 bases respectively, with 10 bases between them.

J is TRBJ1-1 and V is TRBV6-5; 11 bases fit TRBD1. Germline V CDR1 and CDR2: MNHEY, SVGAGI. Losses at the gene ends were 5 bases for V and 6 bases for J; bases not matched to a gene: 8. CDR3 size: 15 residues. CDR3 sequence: CASSLWTGGKAEAFF. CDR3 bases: TGTGCCAGCAGTCTATGGACAGGGGGCAAAGCTGAAGCTTTCTTT.

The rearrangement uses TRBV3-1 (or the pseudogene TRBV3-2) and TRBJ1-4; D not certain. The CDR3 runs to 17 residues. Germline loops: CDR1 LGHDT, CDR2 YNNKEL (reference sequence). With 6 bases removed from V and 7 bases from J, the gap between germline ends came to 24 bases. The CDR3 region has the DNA TGTGCCAGCAGACGGCGGGCCCAAGGTAGAATTGGTGAAAAACTGTTTTTT. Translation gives CASRRRAQGRIGEKLFF.

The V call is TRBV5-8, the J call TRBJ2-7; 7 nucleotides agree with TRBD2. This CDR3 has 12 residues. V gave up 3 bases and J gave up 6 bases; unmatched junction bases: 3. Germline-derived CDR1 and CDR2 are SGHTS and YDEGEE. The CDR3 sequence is CASSYGGGEQYF. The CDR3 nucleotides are TGTGCCAGCAGCTATGGGGGGGGCGAGCAGTACTTC.

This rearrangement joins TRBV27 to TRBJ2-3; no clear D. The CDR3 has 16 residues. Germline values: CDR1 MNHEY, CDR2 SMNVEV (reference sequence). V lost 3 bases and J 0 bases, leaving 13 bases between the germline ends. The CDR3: CASSFPDQISTDTQYF. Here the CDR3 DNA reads TGTGCCAGCAGTTTCCCAGACCAGATTAGCACAGATACGCAGTATTTT.

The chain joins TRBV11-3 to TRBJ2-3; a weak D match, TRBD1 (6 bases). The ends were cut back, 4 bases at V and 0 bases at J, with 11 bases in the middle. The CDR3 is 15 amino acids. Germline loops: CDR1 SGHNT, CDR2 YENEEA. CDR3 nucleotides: TGTGCCAGCAGCTCTGGCAGGGGAAGCACAGATACGCAGTATTTT. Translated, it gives CASSSGRGSTDTQYF.

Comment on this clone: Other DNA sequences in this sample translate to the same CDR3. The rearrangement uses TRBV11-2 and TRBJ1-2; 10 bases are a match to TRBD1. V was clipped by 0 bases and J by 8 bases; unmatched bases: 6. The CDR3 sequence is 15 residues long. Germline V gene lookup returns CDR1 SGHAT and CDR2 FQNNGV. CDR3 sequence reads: CASSLDSGQGYGYTF. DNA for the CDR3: TGTGCCAGCAGCTTAGACTCGGGACAGGGGTACGGCTACACCTTC.

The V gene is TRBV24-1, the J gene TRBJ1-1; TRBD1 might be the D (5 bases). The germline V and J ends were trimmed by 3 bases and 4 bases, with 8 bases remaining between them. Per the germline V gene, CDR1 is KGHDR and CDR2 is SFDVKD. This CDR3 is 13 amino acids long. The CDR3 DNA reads TGTGCCACCAGTGATGGGCAGGGCACTGAAGCTTTCTTT. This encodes CATSDGQGTEAFF.

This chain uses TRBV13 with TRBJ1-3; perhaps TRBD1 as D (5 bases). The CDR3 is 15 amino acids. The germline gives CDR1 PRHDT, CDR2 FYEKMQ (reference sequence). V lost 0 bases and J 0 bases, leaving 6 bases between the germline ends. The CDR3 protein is CASSLGRGSGNTIYF. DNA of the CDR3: TGTGCCAGCAGCTTAGGGAGGGGCTCTGGAAACACCATATATTTT.

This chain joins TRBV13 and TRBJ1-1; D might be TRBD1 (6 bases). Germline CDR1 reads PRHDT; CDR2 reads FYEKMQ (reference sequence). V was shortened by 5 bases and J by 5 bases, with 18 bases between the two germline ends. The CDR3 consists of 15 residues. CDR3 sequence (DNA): TGTGCCAGCAGCGCTACAGGGTTGGGGGGAACTGAAGCTTTCTTT. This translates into CASSATGLGGTEAFF.